This entry lists 2 T cell receptor beta chains sequenced from one sample in a study of cytomegalovirus exposure and HLA in healthy donors. The study ran its PCR with 60 Vbeta and 13 Jbeta primers. Using immunoSEQ multiplex PCR, the repertoire was profiled, and TCRdb retains in-frame clones only, with some absent. Of some 110,000 clones listed, approximately 66% are singletons. The sequenced material came from PBMCs. Every receptor here comes from a woman between 40 and 55 years old in good health and CMV-seropositive.

This chain connects TRBV5-4 to TRBJ2-2, with 11 bases fitting TRBD2. Per germline, CDR1 SGHNT and CDR2 YYREEE (reference sequence). The CDR3 extends over 16 amino acids. Germline trimming cut 5 bases from V and 5 bases from J; bases unmatched to any gene: 8. CDR3 sequence: CASRPTSGSVTGELFF. The CDR3 DNA sequence: TGTGCCAGCAGGCCTACTAGCGGGAGTGTGACCGGGGAGCTGTTTTTT.

The rearrangement joins TRBV6-6 to TRBJ1-2, with 8 bases identical to TRBD1. Germline V gene lookup returns CDR1 MNHNY and CDR2 SVGAGI (reference sequence). The CDR3 is made up of 14 amino acids. The J segment lost 2 bases and the V segment lost 6 bases, leaving 5 bases of the junction unmatched. DNA of the CDR3: TGTGCCAGCAGGATGACAGGGGTAAACTATGGCTACACCTTC. Residues: CASRMTGVNYGYTF.